This TCR beta chain was recovered during a study of T cells in Graves' hyperthyroidism and ophthalmopathy. As for this clonotype: A much larger clone lies one base from this, so it may be a read error.

Per the germline V gene, CDR1 is GTSNPN and CDR2 is SVGIG (reference sequence). CDR3 size: 11 residues. Unmatched junction bases numbered 2, after V lost 5 bases and J lost 4 bases. Using RNA transcripts as the source, TCR beta CDR3 regions were amplified. TCR CDR3 underwent first-round RT-PCR with the HTBI primer set. TCRdb reprocessed the multiplex PCR reads with MiXCR, giving one entry per CDR3 protein. This table holds approximately 420,000 distinct CDR3 sequences, 14% to 15% found once. Input material: blood. The chain combines TRBV30 with TRBJ2-7; 7 bases match TRBD2. The clonotype originates from a woman in her twenties or thirties with Graves' hyperthyroidism. CDR3: CAWAAGYEQYF. The CDR3 coding sequence is TGTGCCTGGGCAGCGGGGTACGAGCAGTACTTC.